Listed here are 28 T cell receptor beta chains from one sample, sequenced in a study of blood T cell repertoires in COVID-19 (dated by TCRdb to about 2020). Libraries came from the immunoSEQ multiplex PCR assay. The clones in this table, taken by TCRdb from immuneACCESS, are in-frame only. Not every clone is retained; where verified, under half of the shortfall comes from an unresolved V gene, and the cause of the rest is unknown. Counted in this sample were about 86,000 clones; 82% of them appeared once. The ten largest clones capture 0.95% to 1.5% of the sample. Sequencing was performed on peripheral blood. Receptors were obtained from a woman aged 80 or over with acute or convalescent COVID-19.

The chain uses TRBV2 and TRBJ2-7; 9 nucleotides align to TRBD1. J was trimmed by 1 base and V by 7 bases; bases with no gene match: 5. Per the germline V gene, CDR1 is SNHLY and CDR2 is FYNNEI. The CDR3 contains 14 residues. The CDR3 region has the DNA TGTGCCAGCAACACAGGACAGGGGTCCTACGAGCAGTACTTC. Protein sequence: CASNTGQGSYEQYF.

The rearrangement links TRBV19 to TRBJ2-1; 7 bases agree with TRBD2. CDR3 length: 16 amino acids. Unmatched junction bases numbered 7, after V lost 5 bases and J lost 0 bases. Germline assignment: CDR1 LNHDA and CDR2 SQIVND (reference sequence). The CDR3 nucleotides read TGTGCCAGTAGTGTACTAGCGACCAGCTCCTACAATGAGCAGTTCTTC. Residues: CASSVLATSSYNEQFF.

V gene TRBV5-1 combines with J gene TRBJ2-1; possibly TRBD2 for D (5 bases). V gave up 2 bases and J gave up 7 bases, with 13 bases separating them. This CDR3 has 14 amino acids. Per germline, CDR1 SGHRS and CDR2 YFSETQ. The CDR3: CASSLTSTGNEQFF. CDR3 bases: TGCGCCAGCAGCTTAACCTCCACGGGAAATGAGCAGTTCTTC.

This clone was found a few times. The V gene is TRBV19, the J gene TRBJ1-3; no firm D call. Per the germline V gene, CDR1 is LNHDA and CDR2 is SQIVND (reference sequence). Between the trimmed V and J ends, which lost 9 bases and 3 bases, there was a span of 6 bases. There are 11 residues in the CDR3. The CDR3 DNA reads as TGTGCCAGCAGAATTGGAAACACCATATATTTT. Translation gives CASRIGNTIYF. The whole variable domain, remainder taken from reference TRBV19 and TRBJ1-3, is DGGITQSPKYLFRKEGQNVTLSCEQNLNHDAMYWYRQDPGQGLRLIYYSQIVNDFQKGDIAEGYSVSREKKESFPLTVTSAQKNPTAFYLCASRIGNTIYFGEGSWLTVV.

The chain uses TRBV6-5 and TRBJ1-1, with D perhaps matching TRBD1 (5 bases). The CDR3 has 13 residues. V gave up 6 bases and J gave up 2 bases, with 10 bases separating them. The V gene's germline CDR1 is MNHEY and CDR2 SVGAGI. CDR3 in amino acids: CASSLTVNTEAFF. For the CDR3, the DNA is TGTGCCAGCAGCCTGACAGTTAACACTGAAGCTTTCTTT.

The chain links TRBV28 to TRBJ2-6; the D is unclear. Trimming removed 4 bases from V and 1 base from J, with 11 bases in between. The CDR3 extends over 16 amino acids. The germline gives CDR1 MDHEN, CDR2 SYDVKM. The CDR3 is CASSSSFPSGANVLTF. The CDR3 DNA follows: TGTGCCAGCAGTTCCTCTTTCCCGTCTGGGGCCAACGTCCTGACTTTC.

The V and J genes are TRBV5-4 and TRBJ2-1; 7 nucleotides align to TRBD2. The CDR3 is made up of 14 amino acids. Germline V gene data show CDR1 as SGHNT and CDR2 as YYREEE (reference sequence). V lost 5 bases, J lost 5 bases, and 7 bases stayed unmatched. The CDR3 spells CASRPELADNEQFF. CDR3 DNA: TGTGCCAGCAGGCCAGAGCTAGCGGACAATGAGCAGTTCTTC.

The rearrangement joins TRBV19 to TRBJ1-2, with a possible D match to TRBD1 (6 bases). V dropped 1 base and J dropped 6 bases, with 15 bases sitting between them. The CDR3 runs to 15 residues. Germline CDR1 LNHDA, CDR2 SQIVND (reference sequence). The CDR3 DNA is TGTGCCAGTAGTATAGTCGCTCAGGGGTACGATGGCTACACCTTC. It codes for CASSIVAQGYDGYTF.

The V call is TRBV9, the J call TRBJ2-3; weak D call: TRBD1 (5 bases). Germline lookup yields CDR1 SGDLS and CDR2 YYNGEE. The CDR3 totals 16 residues. Trimming shortened V by 0 bases and J by 4 bases, and 15 bases separated the two germline ends. In DNA form, the CDR3 reads TGTGCCAGCAGCGTAGCGACAGCATCGCCGTCAGATACGCAGTATTTT. Residues: CASSVATASPSDTQYF.

This sequence joins TRBV11-2 and TRBJ2-6, with 9 bases aligning to TRBD1. Germline V gene lookup returns CDR1 SGHAT and CDR2 FQNNGV. This CDR3 spans 17 amino acids. J was trimmed by 4 bases and V by 5 bases; bases with no gene match: 9. CDR3 sequence: CASSGGTGMSGANVLTF. CDR3 coding DNA: TGTGCCAGCAGCGGGGGGACAGGGATGTCAGGGGCCAACGTCCTGACTTTC.

The V gene is TRBV6-5, the J gene TRBJ2-7, with D tentatively TRBD1 (8 bases). The CDR3 spans 14 residues. Germline-derived CDR1 and CDR2 are MNHEY and SVGAGI. V gave up 5 bases and J gave up 2 bases, with 13 bases separating them. CDR3 DNA sequence: TGTGCCAGCAGTACAGGGGGGGGAGCCTACGAGCAGTACTTC. Amino acids: CASSTGGGAYEQYF.

Here the CDR3 reads CASSEIAGRSQFF. CDR3 DNA sequence: TGTGCCAGCAGTGAAATAGCGGGGCGATCGCAGTTCTTC. The J gene is TRBJ2-1, the V gene TRBV6-1, with 8 positions matching TRBD2. V lost 2 bases, J lost 12 bases, and 6 bases stayed unmatched. Germline loops: CDR1 MNHNS, CDR2 SASEGT. This CDR3 contains 13 residues.

The chain has TRBV5-1 and TRBJ2-3; 7 positions agree with TRBD1. Germline-derived CDR1 and CDR2 are SGHRS and YFSETQ. J gave up 0 bases and V 0 bases, and 4 bases lay outside the gene matches. The CDR3 is made up of 16 amino acids. The chain's CDR3 is CASSLGRGQSTDTQYF. CDR3 sequence (DNA): TGCGCCAGCAGCTTGGGAAGGGGACAGAGCACAGATACGCAGTATTTT.

On this clone itself: Mismatch with germline at one junction end may stem from a read error. The rearrangement uses TRBV5-6 and TRBJ1-6, with 7 positions matching TRBD1. This CDR3 comprises 16 residues. Germline CDR1 SGHDT, CDR2 YYEEEE. The CDR3 region is CASNLATGTANSPLHF. CDR3 bases: TGTGCCAGCAACTTGGCCACGGGGACAGCTAATTCACCCCTCCACTTT.

The V gene is TRBV24-1, the J gene TRBJ1-2; D is unresolved. Germline V CDR1 and CDR2: KGHDR, SFDVKD. The ends were cut back, 4 bases at V and 2 bases at J, with 7 bases in the middle. The CDR3 has 13 amino acids. The CDR3 protein is CATSDPSNYGYTF. The CDR3 DNA follows: TGTGCCACCAGTGACCCGTCGAACTATGGCTACACCTTC.

Written as DNA, the CDR3 is TGTGCCAGCAGCGCATCCGGTACGAACACTGAAGCTTTCTTT. It yields the protein CASSASGTNTEAFF. The chain combines TRBV3-1 (or the pseudogene TRBV3-2) with TRBJ1-1; the D is unclear. The CDR3 is 14 residues long. Between the trimmed V and J ends, which lost 5 bases and 1 base, there was a span of 11 bases. CDR1 LGHDT and CDR2 YNNKEL come from the germline V gene (reference sequence).

This chain joins TRBV5-1 and TRBJ2-5, with 9 bases that match TRBD2. This CDR3 comprises 19 residues. V dropped 3 bases and J dropped 1; count of bases not matched to a gene: 16. The germline CDR1 and CDR2 sequences are SGHRS and YFSETQ. The CDR3 spells CASSSFPGLARLRQETQYF. The CDR3 nucleotides read TGCGCCAGCAGCTCTTTTCCGGGACTAGCTCGCCTCCGCCAAGAGACCCAGTACTTC.

This clone was seen once. The V gene is TRBV11-2, the J gene TRBJ2-3; no firm D call. V was pared by 5 bases and J by 9 bases, with 12 bases between. The CDR3 has 12 residues. Germline-derived CDR1 and CDR2 are SGHAT and FQNNGV. CDR3 bases: TGTGCCAGCAGCCCTACCGTGGGCACGCAGTATTTT. This sequence encodes CASSPTVGTQYF.

The chain recombines TRBV5-1 with TRBJ2-5; 8 bases are a match to TRBD2. The J segment lost 5 bases and the V segment lost 3 bases, leaving 6 bases of the junction unmatched. The germline V gene encodes CDR1 SGHRS and CDR2 YFSETQ. The CDR3 is 14 residues long. CDR3 protein: CASSWGRGGETQYF. For the CDR3, the DNA is TGCGCCAGCAGCTGGGGTCGCGGGGGGGAGACCCAGTACTTC. Variable domain in full (rest from reference TRBV5-1 and TRBJ2-5): KAGVTQTPRYLIKTRGQQVTLSCSPISGHRSVSWYQQTPGQGLQFLFEYFSETQRNKGNFPGRFSGRQFSNSRSEMNVSTLELGDSALYLCASSWGRGGETQYFGPGTRLLVL.

V usage is TRBV18 and J usage is TRBJ1-5; the D is unclear. CDR1 and CDR2 from the germline V gene are KGHSH and LQKENI. The CDR3 has 14 residues. Trimming stripped 3 bases from V and 6 bases from J, with 12 bases between. The CDR3 loop reads CASSPGSEGQPQHF. The DNA for the CDR3 is TGTGCCAGCTCACCCGGTTCTGAGGGTCAGCCCCAGCATTTT.

V gene TRBV28 combines with J gene TRBJ1-5; a weak D match, TRBD1 (5 bases). The CDR3 has 19 residues. Trimming took 7 bases from V and 0 from J, leaving 25 bases between them. Germline assignment: CDR1 MDHEN and CDR2 SYDVKM. CDR3 residues: CASTPSSGGYIYSNQPQHF. In DNA form, the CDR3 reads TGTGCCAGCACCCCGTCGAGTGGGGGGTATATATATAGCAATCAGCCCCAGCATTTT.

The rearrangement joins TRBV5-8 to TRBJ1-1; maybe TRBD1 (5 bases). Trimming left V 6 bases short and J 5 bases short, with 17 bases between. CDR1 and CDR2 (germline): SGHTS, YDEGEE. The CDR3 contains 14 residues. The CDR3 loop is CASTFRGGGTEAFF. In DNA, the CDR3 is TGTGCCAGCACGTTCCGGGGGGGAGGGACTGAAGCTTTCTTT.

The rearrangement uses TRBV19 and TRBJ1-3, with no clear D. The CDR3 consists of 16 residues. Trimming removed 5 bases from V and 0 bases from J, with 14 bases in between. Germline CDR1 LNHDA, CDR2 SQIVND (reference sequence). The CDR3 coding sequence is TGTGCCAGTAGTCTTACACAACCTGCCTCTGGAAACACCATATATTTT. Encoded protein: CASSLTQPASGNTIYF.

The rearrangement uses TRBV6-5 and TRBJ2-3; D gene ambiguous. The CDR3 length is 13 residues. The germline gives CDR1 MNHEY, CDR2 SVGAGI. V was clipped by 4 bases and J by 2 bases, with 7 bases between them. For the CDR3, the DNA is TGTGCCAGCAGTTTACAGTCCACAGATACGCAGTATTTT. It encodes CASSLQSTDTQYF.

The rearrangement uses TRBV6-1 and TRBJ1-4, with TRBD1 matching over 11 bases. CDR1 and CDR2 from the germline V gene are MNHNS and SASEGT. V lost 2 bases, J lost 0 bases, and 2 bases stayed unmatched. CDR3 length: 17 amino acids. The chain's CDR3 is CASSERTGGSTNEKLFF. In DNA form, the CDR3 reads TGTGCCAGCAGTGAACGGACAGGGGGCTCAACTAATGAAAAACTGTTTTTT.

The rearrangement links TRBV28 to TRBJ1-2; TRBD1 agrees at 7 bases. Looked up from germline, CDR1 is MDHEN and CDR2 is SYDVKM. The trim removed 1 base at V and 5 bases at J, leaving 7 bases unmatched. This CDR3 has 15 residues. The CDR3 loop is CASSLFTGTDYGYTF. The CDR3 DNA reads as TGTGCCAGCAGTTTATTCACCGGGACAGATTATGGCTACACCTTC.

The V call is TRBV5-1, the J call TRBJ1-2, with D perhaps TRBD1 (6 bases). The ends were cut back, 4 bases at V and 4 bases at J, with 17 bases in the middle. Looked up from germline, CDR1 is SGHRS and CDR2 is YFSETQ. This CDR3 is 15 amino acids long. The CDR3 coding sequence is TGCGCCAGCAGCGATCCTGATGGGGGCAGCTATGGCTACACCTTC. Encoded protein: CASSDPDGGSYGYTF.

The V and J genes are TRBV7-2 and TRBJ2-2; 8 bases fit TRBD1. The CDR3 consists of 14 residues. In germline, CDR1 is SGHTA, CDR2 FQGNSA. V lost 4 bases, J lost 4 bases, and 2 bases stayed unmatched. CDR3 sequence: CASSSTGGTGELFF. CDR3 nucleotides: TGTGCCAGCAGCTCAACAGGGGGCACCGGGGAGCTGTTTTTT.